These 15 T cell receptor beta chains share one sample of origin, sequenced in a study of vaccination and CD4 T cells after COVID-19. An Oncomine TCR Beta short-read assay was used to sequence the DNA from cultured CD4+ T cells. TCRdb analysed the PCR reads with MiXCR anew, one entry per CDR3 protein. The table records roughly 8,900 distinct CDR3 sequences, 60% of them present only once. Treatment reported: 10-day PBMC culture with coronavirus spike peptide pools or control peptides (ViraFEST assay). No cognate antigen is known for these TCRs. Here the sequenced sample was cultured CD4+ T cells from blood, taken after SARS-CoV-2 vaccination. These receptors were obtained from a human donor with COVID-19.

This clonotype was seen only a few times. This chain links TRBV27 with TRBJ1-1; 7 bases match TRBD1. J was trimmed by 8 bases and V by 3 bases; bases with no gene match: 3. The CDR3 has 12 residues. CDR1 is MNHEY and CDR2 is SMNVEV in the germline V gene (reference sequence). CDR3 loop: CASSLRTGEAFF. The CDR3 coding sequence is TGTGCCAGCAGTTTGAGGACAGGAGAAGCTTTCTTT.

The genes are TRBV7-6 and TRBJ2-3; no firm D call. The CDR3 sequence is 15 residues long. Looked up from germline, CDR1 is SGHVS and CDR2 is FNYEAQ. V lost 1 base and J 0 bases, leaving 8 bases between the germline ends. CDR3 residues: CASSLEQISTDTQYF. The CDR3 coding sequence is TGTGCCAGCAGCTTAGAACAGATAAGCACAGATACGCAGTATTTT.

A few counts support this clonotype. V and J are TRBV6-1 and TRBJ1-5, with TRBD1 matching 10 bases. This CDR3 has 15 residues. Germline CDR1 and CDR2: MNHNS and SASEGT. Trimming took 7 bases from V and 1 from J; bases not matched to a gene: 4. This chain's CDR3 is CASMRTGGSNQPQHF. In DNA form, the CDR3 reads TGTGCCAGCATGAGGACAGGGGGAAGCAATCAGCCCCAGCATTTT.

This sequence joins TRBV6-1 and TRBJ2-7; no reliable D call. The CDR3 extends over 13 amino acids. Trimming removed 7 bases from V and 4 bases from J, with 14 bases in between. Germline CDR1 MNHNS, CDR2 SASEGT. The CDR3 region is CASKPIKGYEQYF. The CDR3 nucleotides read TGTGCCAGCAAACCAATTAAGGGATACGAGCAGTACTTC.

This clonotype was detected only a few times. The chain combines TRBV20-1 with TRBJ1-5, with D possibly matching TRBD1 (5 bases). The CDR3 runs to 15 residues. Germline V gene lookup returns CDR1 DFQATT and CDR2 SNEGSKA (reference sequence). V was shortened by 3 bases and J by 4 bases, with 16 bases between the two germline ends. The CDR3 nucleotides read TGCAGTGCTAGGACAACAGGTTTGAGGAATCAGCCCCAGCATTTT. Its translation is CSARTTGLRNQPQHF.

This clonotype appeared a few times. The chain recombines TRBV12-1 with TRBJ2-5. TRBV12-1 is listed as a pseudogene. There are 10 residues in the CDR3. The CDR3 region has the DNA TGTGCCAGCGCGTGGAAGACCCAGTACTTC. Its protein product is CASAWKTQYF.

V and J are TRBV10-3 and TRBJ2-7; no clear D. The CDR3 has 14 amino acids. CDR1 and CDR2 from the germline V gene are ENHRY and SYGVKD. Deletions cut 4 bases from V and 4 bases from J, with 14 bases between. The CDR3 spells CAISGEAQLYEQYF. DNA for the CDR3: TGTGCCATCAGTGGCGAGGCACAGCTATACGAGCAGTACTTC.

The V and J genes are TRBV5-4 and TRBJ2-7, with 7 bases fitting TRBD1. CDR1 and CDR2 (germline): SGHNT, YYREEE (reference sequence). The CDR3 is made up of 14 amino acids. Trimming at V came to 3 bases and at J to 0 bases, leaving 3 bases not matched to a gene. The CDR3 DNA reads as TGTGCCAGCAGCTGGACAGGTAGCTCCTACGAGCAGTACTTC. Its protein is CASSWTGSSYEQYF.

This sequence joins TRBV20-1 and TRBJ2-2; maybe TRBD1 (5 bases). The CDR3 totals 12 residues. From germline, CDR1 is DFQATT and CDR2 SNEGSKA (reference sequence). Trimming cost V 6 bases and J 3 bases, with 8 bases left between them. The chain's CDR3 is CSALRDTGELFF. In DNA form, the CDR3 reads TGCAGTGCCCTCAGGGACACCGGGGAGCTGTTTTTT.

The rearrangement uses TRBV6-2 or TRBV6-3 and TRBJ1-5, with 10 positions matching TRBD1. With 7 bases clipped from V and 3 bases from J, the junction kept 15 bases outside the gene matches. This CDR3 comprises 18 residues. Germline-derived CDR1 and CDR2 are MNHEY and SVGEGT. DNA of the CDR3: TGTGCCAGCACCTCGGTGATGGACAGGGGGGGATCCAATCAGCCCCAGCATTTT. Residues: CASTSVMDRGGSNQPQHF.

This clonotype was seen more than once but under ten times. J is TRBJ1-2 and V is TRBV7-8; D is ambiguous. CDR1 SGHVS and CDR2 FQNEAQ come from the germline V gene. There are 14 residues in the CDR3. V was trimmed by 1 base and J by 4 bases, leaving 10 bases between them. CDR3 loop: CASSLGGKAYGYTF. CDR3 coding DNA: TGTGCCAGCAGCTTAGGAGGGAAGGCCTATGGCTACACCTTC. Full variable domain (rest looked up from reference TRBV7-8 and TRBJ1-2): GAGVSQSPRYKVAKRGQDVALRCDPISGHVSLFWYQQALGQGPEFLTYFQNEAQLDKSGLPSDRFFAERPEGSVSTLKIQRTQQEDSAVYLCASSLGGKAYGYTFGSGTRLTVV.

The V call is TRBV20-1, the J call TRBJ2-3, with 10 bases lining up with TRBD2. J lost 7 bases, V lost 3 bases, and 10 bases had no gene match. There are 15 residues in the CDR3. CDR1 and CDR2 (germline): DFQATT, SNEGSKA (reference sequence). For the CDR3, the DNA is TGCAGTGCTAGCTTGTCTAGCGGGGGCGGGCATACGCAGTATTTT. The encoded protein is CSASLSSGGGHTQYF.

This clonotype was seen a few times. This chain's CDR3 is CASSSLDVQGDYGYTF. The DNA of the CDR3 is TGTGCCAGCAGTTCCCTAGACGTACAGGGGGACTATGGCTACACCTTC. This sequence joins TRBV28 and TRBJ1-2, with 8 nucleotides matching TRBD1. Germline-derived CDR1 and CDR2 are MDHEN and SYDVKM. Unmatched junction bases numbered 10, after V lost 4 bases and J lost 3 bases. This CDR3 contains 16 residues.

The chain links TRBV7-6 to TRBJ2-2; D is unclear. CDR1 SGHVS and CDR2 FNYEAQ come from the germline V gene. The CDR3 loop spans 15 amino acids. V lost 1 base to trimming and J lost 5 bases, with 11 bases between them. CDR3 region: CASSLVAGSTGELFF. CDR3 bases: TGTGCCAGCAGCTTAGTTGCAGGTTCGACCGGGGAGCTGTTTTTT.

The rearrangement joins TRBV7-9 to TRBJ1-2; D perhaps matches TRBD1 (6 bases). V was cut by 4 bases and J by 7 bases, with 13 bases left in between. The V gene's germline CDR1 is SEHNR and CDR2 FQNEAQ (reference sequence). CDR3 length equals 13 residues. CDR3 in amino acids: CASSSSDRFGYTF. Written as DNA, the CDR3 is TGTGCCAGCAGCTCGAGCGACAGGTTTGGCTACACCTTC.